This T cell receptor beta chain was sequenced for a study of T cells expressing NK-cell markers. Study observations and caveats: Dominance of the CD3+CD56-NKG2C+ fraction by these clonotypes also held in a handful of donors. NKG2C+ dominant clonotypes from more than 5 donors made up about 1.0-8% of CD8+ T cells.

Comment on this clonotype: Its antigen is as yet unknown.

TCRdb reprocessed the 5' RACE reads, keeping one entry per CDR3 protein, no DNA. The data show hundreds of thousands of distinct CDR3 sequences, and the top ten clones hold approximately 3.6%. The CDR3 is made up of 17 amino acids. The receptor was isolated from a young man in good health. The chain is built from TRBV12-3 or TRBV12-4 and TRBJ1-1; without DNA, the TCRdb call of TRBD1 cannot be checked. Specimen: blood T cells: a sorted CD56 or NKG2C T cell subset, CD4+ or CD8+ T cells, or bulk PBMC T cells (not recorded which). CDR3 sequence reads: CASSPNSGPLMNTEAFF.